Listed below are T cell receptor beta chains from one sample, sequenced in a study of monozygotic twins with cystic fibrosis. Assay: immunoSEQ multiplex PCR; the TCRdb copy retains only in-frame clones and omits some. Counted here are roughly 20,000 clones, 75% to 95% occurring once; the ten biggest clones make up 1.6%. The sample was blood. All receptors derive from a girl aged 2 to 10 with cystic fibrosis. Both conserved end residues are part of each CDR3. Each record gives: V gene, J gene, clone size, D gene, CDR3 DNA, CDR3 protein. A D gene is named only where the DNA matches it firmly. Part of the rows lack a size; the others show once, few, many or a class for expanded clones.

>TRBV6-4|TRBJ2-1|.|TRBD2
TGTGCCAGCAGTGACTCTAAATCTAGCGGGGTTTACAATGAGCAGTTCTTC
CASSDSKSSGVYNEQFF
>TRBV10-3|TRBJ2-2|once|.
TGTGCCATCAGTGTATCGGGGGGCCTGAACACCGGGGAGCTGTTTTTT
CAISVSGGLNTGELFF
>TRBV4-1|TRBJ2-7|.|.
TGCGCCAGCAGCCAAGGAGGGGTCGGGGACGGATCCTACGAGCAGTACTTC
CASSQGGVGDGSYEQYF
>TRBV29-1|TRBJ2-5|.|.
TGCAGCGTTGTCCCATCCTGGGGAGGGGGTGCAGAGACCCAGTACTTC
CSVVPSWGGGAETQYF
>TRBV4-1|TRBJ1-5|.|.
TGCGCCAGCAGCCAAGATTTGAGGCGGAATCAGCCCCAGCATTTT
CASSQDLRRNQPQHF
>TRBV2|TRBJ1-2|.|TRBD1
TGTGCCAGCAGTGCCCAACCGACAGGGAACTATGGCTACACCTTC
CASSAQPTGNYGYTF
>TRBV5-1|TRBJ2-1|once|.
TGCGCCAGCAGCCTGGGCCCGGCCAATGAGCAGTTCTTC
CASSLGPANEQFF
>TRBV7-9|TRBJ2-7|.|TRBD1
TGTGCCAGCAGCTCACAGGGGGTTTTTCCCTACGAGCAGTACTTC
CASSSQGVFPYEQYF
>TRBV10-3|TRBJ1-5|.|.
TGTGCCATCAGTGAGTCGAGCGTTGGGCAGCCCCAGCATTTT
CAISESSVGQPQHF
>TRBV5-1|TRBJ2-7|.|.
TGCGCCAGCAGCTTGGGGGTCAAAGTCACTTACGAGCAGTACTTC
CASSLGVKVTYEQYF
>TRBV19|TRBJ1-5|.|.
TGTGCCAGTAGTAGGGGCGGGACCCAGCATTTT
CASSRGGTQHF
>TRBV5-1|TRBJ1-6|.|.
TGCGCCAGCAGCCCGCAAGACAGGAGCTCCTATAATTCACCCCTCCACTTT
CASSPQDRSSYNSPLHF
>TRBV27|TRBJ1-5|.|TRBD1
TGTGCCAGCAGTTCTATCCCCGACAGGGGACAGGGGCCCCAGCATTTT
CASSSIPDRGQGPQHF
>TRBV5-1|TRBJ2-1|.|.
TGCGCCACCCTAAGCGACGGCAATGAGCAGTTCTTC
CATLSDGNEQFF
>TRBV5-1|TRBJ1-1|.|.
TGCGCCAGCAGCCCAGCTTCTGGACGGAACACTGAAGCTTTCTTT
CASSPASGRNTEAFF
>TRBV19|TRBJ1-5|.|.
TGTGCCAGTAGTACCGGGATCTCCTACGTCCCATATAGCAATCAGCCCCAGCATTTT
CASSTGISYVPYSNQPQHF
>TRBV18|TRBJ2-3|.|.
TGTGCCAGCTCACCCGTCCTTGGTACAGGGAGGGTAACAGATACGCAGTATTTT
CASSPVLGTGRVTDTQYF
>TRBV7-2|TRBJ2-3|.|TRBD1
TGTGCCAGCAGCTTAGAGGGGGCTAGTCACACAGATACGCAGTATTTT
CASSLEGASHTDTQYF
>TRBV7-8|TRBJ1-5|.|.
TGTGCCAGCAGCTTCCTTGGGGGCACAGTGGGAAGCAATCAGCCCCAGCATTTT
CASSFLGGTVGSNQPQHF
>TRBV30|TRBJ1-1|.|.
TGTGCCTGGAGTACGAACACTGAAGCTTTCTTT
CAWSTNTEAFF
>TRBV4-3|TRBJ1-5|.|.
TGCGCCAGCAGCCAAGAAAGTCGGAATCAGCCCCAGCATTTT
CASSQESRNQPQHF
>TRBV18|TRBJ1-1|few|TRBD1
TGTGCCAGCTCTCATCAGGACAGGTCTGAAGCTTTCTTT
CASSHQDRSEAFF
>TRBV4-2|TRBJ1-2|.|.
TGTGCCAGCAGCCAAGAACAGGGAGGGGGCTATGGCTACACCTTC
CASSQEQGGGYGYTF
>TRBV5-4|TRBJ2-3|.|TRBD2
TGTGCCAGCAGCTTGGCGGCGGGGGGCCACACAGATACGCAGTATTTT
CASSLAAGGHTDTQYF
>TRBV7-2|TRBJ2-3|.|TRBD1
TGTGCCAGCAGCTTATCCAGGGGGTCAGGATATACGCAGTATTTT
CASSLSRGSGYTQYF
>TRBV5-8|TRBJ1-2|.|.
TGTGCCAGCAGCCCTAGACGGGGGGCAGTTTCCTATGGCTACACCTTC
CASSPRRGAVSYGYTF
>TRBV27|TRBJ2-7|.|.
TGTGCCAGCAAGACGACGGGGGAGTACTACGAGCAGTACTTC
CASKTTGEYYEQYF
>TRBV7-9|TRBJ2-3|once|TRBD2
TGTGCCAGCAGTCTCGGAGCGGGAGTAGTTACAGATACGCAGTATTTT
CASSLGAGVVTDTQYF
>TRBV5-1|TRBJ2-1|.|.
TGCGCCAGCAGGAGCGACAATGAGCAGTTCTTC
CASRSDNEQFF
>TRBV6-1|TRBJ2-7|.|.
TGTGCCAGCAGTGAAGCGAGGGAGTACGAGCAGTACTTC
CASSEAREYEQYF
>TRBV11-2|TRBJ2-2|.|.
TGTGCCAGCAGCCAGGACATCGGGGAGCTGTTTTTT
CASSQDIGELFF
>TRBV9|TRBJ1-2|.|.
TGTGCCAGCAGCGTAGCTCCAGGGAACTATGGCTACACCTTC
CASSVAPGNYGYTF
>TRBV30|TRBJ2-5|.|.
TGTGCCTGGAGTCAGGGGAGAGAGACCCAGTACTTC
CAWSQGRETQYF
>TRBV20-1|TRBJ2-1|.|.
TGCAGTGCTAGGGGCGATGAGCAGTTCTTC
CSARGDEQFF
>TRBV5-4|TRBJ2-1|.|TRBD2
TGTGCCAGCAGCTCCGGGGGGGATGAGCAGTTCTTC
CASSSGGDEQFF
>TRBV13|TRBJ1-5|once|.
TGTGCCAGCAGCTTGGGCCCGGGAGGCAATCAGCCCCAGCATTTT
CASSLGPGGNQPQHF
>TRBV11-2|TRBJ2-7|.|TRBD2
TGTGCCAGCAGGGTAGCGGGGTCGACCTACGAGCAGTACTTC
CASRVAGSTYEQYF
>TRBV19|TRBJ2-7|.|TRBD2
TGTGCCAGTAGTCTTCGTACTAGCGGGGGAGTATACGAGCAGTACTTC
CASSLRTSGGVYEQYF
>TRBV11-2|TRBJ2-3|.|TRBD2
TGTGCCAGCAGCTTAGAGCGGGGGGGATTCACAGATACGCAGTATTTT
CASSLERGGFTDTQYF
>TRBV5-4|TRBJ2-7|once|.
TGTGCCAGCAGCTTGCAGGGTAGGGTAGCCTACGAGCAGTACTTC
CASSLQGRVAYEQYF